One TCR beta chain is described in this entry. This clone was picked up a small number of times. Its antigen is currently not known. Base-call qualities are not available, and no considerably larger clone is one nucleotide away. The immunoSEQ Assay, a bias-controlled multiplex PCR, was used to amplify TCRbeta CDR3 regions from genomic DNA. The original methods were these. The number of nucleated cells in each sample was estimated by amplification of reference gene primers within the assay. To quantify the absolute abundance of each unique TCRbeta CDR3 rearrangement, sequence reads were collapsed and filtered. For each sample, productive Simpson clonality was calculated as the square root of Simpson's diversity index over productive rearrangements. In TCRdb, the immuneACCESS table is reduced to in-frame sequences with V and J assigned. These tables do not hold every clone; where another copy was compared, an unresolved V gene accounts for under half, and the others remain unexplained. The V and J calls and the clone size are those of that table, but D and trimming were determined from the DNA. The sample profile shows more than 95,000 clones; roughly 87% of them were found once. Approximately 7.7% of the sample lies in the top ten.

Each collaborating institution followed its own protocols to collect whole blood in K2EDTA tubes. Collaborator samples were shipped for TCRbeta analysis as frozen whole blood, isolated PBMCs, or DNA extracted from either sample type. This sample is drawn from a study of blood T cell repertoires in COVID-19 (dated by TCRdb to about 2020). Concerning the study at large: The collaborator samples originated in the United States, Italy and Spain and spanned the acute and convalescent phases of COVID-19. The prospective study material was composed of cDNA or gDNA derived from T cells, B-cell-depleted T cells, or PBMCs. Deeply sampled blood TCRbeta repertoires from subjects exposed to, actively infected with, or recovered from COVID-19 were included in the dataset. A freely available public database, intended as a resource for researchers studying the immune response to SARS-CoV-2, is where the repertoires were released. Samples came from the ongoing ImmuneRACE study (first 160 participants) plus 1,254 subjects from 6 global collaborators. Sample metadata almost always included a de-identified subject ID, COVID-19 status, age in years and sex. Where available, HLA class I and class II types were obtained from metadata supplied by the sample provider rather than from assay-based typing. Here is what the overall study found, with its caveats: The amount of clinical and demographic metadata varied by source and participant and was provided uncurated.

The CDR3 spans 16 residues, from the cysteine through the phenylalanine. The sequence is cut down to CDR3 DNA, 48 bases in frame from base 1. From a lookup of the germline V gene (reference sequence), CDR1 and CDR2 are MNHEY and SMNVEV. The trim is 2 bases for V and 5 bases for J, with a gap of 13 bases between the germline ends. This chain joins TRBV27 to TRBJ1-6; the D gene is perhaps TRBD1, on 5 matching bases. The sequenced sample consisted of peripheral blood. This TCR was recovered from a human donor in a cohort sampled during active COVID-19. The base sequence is TGTGCCAGCAGTTTAGGGGGGATTAGGAATAATTCACCCCTCCACTTT. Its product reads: CASSLGGIRNNSPLHF.